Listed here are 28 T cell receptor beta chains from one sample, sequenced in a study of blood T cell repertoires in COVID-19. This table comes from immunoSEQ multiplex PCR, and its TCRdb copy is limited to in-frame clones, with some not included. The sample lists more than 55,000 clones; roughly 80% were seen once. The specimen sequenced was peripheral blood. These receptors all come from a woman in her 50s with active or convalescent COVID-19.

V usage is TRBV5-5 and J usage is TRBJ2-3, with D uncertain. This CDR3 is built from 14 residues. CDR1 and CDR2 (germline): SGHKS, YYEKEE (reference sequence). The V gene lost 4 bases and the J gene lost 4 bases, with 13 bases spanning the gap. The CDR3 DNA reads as TGTGCCAGCAGCCGCGCGTGGGCCTCAGATACGCAGTATTTT. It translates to CASSRAWASDTQYF.

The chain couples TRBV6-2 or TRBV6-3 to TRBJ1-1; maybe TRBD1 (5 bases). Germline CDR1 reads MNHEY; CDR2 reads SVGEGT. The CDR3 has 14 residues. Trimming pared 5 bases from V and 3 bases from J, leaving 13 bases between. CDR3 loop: CASSRIWGDTEAFF. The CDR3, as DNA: TGTGCCAGCAGTCGAATTTGGGGGGACACTGAAGCTTTCTTT.

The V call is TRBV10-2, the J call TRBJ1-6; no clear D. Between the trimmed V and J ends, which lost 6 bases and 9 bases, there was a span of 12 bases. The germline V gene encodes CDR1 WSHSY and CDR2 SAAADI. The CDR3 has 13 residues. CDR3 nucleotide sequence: TGCGCCAGCAGGCCGATGTCGGGTTCACCCCTCCACTTT. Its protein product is CASRPMSGSPLHF.

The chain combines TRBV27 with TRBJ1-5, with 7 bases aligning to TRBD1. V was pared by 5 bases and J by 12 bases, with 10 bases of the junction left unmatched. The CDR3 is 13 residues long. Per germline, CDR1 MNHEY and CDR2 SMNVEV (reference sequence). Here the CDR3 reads CASSPRLTGLQHF. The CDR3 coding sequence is TGTGCCAGCAGTCCACGATTGACAGGGCTCCAGCATTTT.

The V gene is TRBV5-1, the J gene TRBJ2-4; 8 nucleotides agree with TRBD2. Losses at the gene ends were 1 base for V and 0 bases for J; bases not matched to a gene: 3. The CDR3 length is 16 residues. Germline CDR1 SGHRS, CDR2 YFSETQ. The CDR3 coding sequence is TGCGCCAGCAGCTTGCCGGCGGGAGGAGCCAAAAACATTCAGTACTTC. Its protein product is CASSLPAGGAKNIQYF. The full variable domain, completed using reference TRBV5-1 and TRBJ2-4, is KAGVTQTPRYLIKTRGQQVTLSCSPISGHRSVSWYQQTPGQGLQFLFEYFSETQRNKGNFPGRFSGRQFSNSRSEMNVSTLELGDSALYLCASSLPAGGAKNIQYFGAGTRLSVL.

This CDR3 is CAISGLRDTNYGYTF. The CDR3 coding sequence is TGTGCCATCAGTGGCCTCCGGGACACGAACTATGGCTACACCTTC. The rearrangement uses TRBV10-3 and TRBJ1-2; TRBD1 might be the D (6 bases). V dropped 4 bases and J dropped 2 bases, with 14 bases sitting between them. This CDR3 has 15 amino acids. CDR1 and CDR2 from the germline V gene are ENHRY and SYGVKD.

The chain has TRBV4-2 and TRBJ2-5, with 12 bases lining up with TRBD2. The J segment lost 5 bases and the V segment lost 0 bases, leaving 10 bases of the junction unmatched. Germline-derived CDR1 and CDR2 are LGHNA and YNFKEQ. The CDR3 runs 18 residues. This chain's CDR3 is CASSQDLAGGPGVETQYF. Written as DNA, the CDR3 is TGTGCCAGCAGCCAAGACCTAGCGGGAGGGCCGGGCGTGGAGACCCAGTACTTC.

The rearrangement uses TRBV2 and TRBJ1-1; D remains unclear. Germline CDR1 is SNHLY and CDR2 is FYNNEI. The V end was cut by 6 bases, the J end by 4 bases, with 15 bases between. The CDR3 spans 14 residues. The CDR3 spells CASSRESSGTEAFF. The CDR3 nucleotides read TGTGCCAGCAGCCGGGAAAGCTCGGGCACTGAAGCTTTCTTT.

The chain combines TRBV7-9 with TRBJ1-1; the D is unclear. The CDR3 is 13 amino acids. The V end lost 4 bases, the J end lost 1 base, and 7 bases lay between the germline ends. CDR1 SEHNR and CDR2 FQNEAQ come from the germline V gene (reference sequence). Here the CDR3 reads CASSSQENTEAFF. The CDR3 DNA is TGTGCCAGCAGCTCTCAGGAGAACACTGAAGCTTTCTTT.

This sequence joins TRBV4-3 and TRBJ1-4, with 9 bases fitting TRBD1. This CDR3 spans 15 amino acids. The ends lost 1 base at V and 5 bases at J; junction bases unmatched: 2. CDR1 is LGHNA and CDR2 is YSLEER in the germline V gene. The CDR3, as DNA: TGCGCCAGCAGCCAAGGGGACAGGGAAAATGAAAAACTGTTTTTT. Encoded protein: CASSQGDRENEKLFF.

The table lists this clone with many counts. The chain's CDR3 is CASSVSRGISPLHF. CDR3 nucleotides: TGTGCCAGCAGTGTTTCCAGGGGGATTTCACCCCTCCACTTT. The chain uses TRBV2 and TRBJ1-6, with 7 nucleotides matching TRBD1. The germline CDR1 and CDR2 sequences are SNHLY and FYNNEI. The V and J ends lost 4 bases and 9 bases, in that order; junction bases with no gene match: 6. This CDR3 is 14 amino acids long.

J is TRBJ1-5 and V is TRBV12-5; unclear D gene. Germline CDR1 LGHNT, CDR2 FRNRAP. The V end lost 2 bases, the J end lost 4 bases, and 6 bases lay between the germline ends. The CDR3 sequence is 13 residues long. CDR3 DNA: TGTGCTAGTGGTTTGCGAGGGAATCAGCCCCAGCATTTT. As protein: CASGLRGNQPQHF.

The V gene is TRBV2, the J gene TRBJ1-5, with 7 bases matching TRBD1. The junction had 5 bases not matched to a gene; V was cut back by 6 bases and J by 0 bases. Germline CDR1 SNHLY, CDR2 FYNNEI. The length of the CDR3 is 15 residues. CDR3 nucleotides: TGTGCCAGCAGGGGACAGATTCATAGCAATCAGCCCCAGCATTTT. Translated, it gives CASRGQIHSNQPQHF.

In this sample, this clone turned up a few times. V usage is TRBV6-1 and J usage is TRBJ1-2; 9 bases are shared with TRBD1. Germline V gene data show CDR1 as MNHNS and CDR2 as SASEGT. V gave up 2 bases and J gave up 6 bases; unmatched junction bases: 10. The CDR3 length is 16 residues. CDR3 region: CASSELGTGPQNGYTF. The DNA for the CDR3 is TGTGCCAGCAGTGAACTCGGGACAGGGCCTCAGAATGGCTACACCTTC.

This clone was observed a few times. CDR3 sequence: CASRGTGEETQYF. CDR3 nucleotides: TGTGCCAGCAGAGGGACAGGGGAGGAGACCCAGTACTTC. The chain carries TRBV27 and TRBJ2-5, with 10 bases that match TRBD1. With V trimmed by 6 bases and J by 5 bases, 3 bases remained unmatched. The CDR3 spans 13 residues. Germline values: CDR1 MNHEY, CDR2 SMNVEV (reference sequence).

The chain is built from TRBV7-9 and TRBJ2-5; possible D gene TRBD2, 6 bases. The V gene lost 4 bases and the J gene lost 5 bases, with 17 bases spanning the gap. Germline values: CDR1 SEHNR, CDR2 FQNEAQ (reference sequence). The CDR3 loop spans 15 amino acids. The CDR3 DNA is TGTGCCAGCAGCTACACCGGGACTCACTCGGAGACCCAGTACTTC. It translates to CASSYTGTHSETQYF.

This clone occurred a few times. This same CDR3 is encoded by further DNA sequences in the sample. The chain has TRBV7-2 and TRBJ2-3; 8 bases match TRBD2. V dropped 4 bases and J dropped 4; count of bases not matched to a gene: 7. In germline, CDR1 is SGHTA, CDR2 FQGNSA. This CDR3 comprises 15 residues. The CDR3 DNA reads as TGTGCCAGCAGCTCCCTAGCGGGTGACGCAGATACGCAGTATTTT. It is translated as CASSSLAGDADTQYF.

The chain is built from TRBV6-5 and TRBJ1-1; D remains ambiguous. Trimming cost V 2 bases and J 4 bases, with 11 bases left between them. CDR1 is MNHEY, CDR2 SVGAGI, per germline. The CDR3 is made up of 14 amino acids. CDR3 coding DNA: TGTGCCAGCAGTTACGGTCTCTTCGGCACTGAAGCTTTCTTT. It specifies CASSYGLFGTEAFF.

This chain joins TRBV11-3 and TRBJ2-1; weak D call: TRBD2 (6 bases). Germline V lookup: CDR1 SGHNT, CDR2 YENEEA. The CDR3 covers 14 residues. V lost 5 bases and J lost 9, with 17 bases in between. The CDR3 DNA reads TGTGCCAGCAGCCCGGGCGGCGGGAAGGCTGAGCAGTTCTTC. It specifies CASSPGGGKAEQFF.

Here the CDR3 reads CASSQDYRNTYEQYF. CDR3 coding DNA: TGCGCCAGCAGCCAAGACTATCGAAATACCTACGAGCAGTACTTC. The V and J genes are TRBV4-1 and TRBJ2-7; unclear D gene. Per the germline V gene, CDR1 is MGHRA and CDR2 is YSYEKL. V was pared by 0 bases and J by 2 bases, with 11 bases between. The CDR3 loop spans 15 amino acids.

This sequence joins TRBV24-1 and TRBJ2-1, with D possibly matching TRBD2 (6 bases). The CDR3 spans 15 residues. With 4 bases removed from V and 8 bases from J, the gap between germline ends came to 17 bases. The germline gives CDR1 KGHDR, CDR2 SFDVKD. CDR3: CATSDAGLRGHEQFF. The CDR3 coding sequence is TGTGCCACCAGTGACGCGGGACTGAGGGGCCATGAGCAGTTCTTC.

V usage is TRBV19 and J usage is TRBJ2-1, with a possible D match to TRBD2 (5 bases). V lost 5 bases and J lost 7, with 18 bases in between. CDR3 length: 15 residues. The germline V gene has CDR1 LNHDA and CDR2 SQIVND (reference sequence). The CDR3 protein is CASSPGGKWVNEQFF. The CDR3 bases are TGTGCCAGTAGTCCCGGAGGAAAATGGGTAAATGAGCAGTTCTTC.

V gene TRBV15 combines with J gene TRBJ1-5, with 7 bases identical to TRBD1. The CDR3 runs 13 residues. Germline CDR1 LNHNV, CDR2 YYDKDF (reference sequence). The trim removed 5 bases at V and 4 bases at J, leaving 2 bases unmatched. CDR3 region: CATSVQGNQPQHF. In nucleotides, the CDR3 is TGTGCCACCAGCGTACAGGGGAATCAGCCCCAGCATTTT.

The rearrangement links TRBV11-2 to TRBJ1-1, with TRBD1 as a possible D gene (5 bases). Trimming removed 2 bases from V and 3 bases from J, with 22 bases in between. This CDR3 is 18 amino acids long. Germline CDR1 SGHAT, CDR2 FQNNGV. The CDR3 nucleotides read TGTGCCAGCAGCTTAAGGCCAGGGAGAAGGGGAGGGGACACTGAAGCTTTCTTT. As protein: CASSLRPGRRGGDTEAFF.

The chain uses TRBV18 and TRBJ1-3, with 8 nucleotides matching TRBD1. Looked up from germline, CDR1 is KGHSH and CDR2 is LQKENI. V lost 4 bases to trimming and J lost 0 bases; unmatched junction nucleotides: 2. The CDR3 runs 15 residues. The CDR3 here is CASSRTGTSGNTIYF. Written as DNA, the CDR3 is TGTGCCAGCTCACGGACAGGGACCTCTGGAAACACCATATATTTT.

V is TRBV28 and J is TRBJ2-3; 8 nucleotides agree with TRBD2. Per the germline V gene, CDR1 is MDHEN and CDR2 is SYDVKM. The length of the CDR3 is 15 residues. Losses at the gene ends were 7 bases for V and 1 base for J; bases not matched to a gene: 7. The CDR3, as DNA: TGTGCCAGCACCCCGGGGGGGCGAGGCACAGATACGCAGTATTTT. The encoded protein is CASTPGGRGTDTQYF.

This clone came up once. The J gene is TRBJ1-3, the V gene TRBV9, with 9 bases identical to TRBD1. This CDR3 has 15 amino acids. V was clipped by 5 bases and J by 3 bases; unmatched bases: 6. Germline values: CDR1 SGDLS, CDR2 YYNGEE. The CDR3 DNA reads TGTGCCAGCAGTCTGACAGGGGGAGTTGGAAACACCATATATTTT. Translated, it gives CASSLTGGVGNTIYF.

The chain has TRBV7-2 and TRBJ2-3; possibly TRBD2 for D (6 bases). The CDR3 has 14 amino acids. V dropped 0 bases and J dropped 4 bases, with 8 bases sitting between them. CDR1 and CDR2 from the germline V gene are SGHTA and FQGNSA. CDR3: CASSLAGGADTQYF. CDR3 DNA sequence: TGTGCCAGCAGCTTAGCGGGAGGAGCAGATACGCAGTATTTT.